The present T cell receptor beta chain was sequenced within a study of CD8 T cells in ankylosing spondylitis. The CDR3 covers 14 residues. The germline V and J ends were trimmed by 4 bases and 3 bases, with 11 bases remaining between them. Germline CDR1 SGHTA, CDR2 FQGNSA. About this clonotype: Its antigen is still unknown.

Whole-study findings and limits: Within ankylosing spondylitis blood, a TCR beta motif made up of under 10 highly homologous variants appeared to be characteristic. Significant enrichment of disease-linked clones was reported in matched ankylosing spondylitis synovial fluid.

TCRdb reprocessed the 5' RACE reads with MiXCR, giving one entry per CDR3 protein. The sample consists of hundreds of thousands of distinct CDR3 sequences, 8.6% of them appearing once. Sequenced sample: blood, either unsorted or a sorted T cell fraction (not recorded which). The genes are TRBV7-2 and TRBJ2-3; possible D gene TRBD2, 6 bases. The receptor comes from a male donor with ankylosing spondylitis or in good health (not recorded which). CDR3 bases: TGTGCCAGCAGCTCAGGACTATCGACAGATACGCAGTATTTT. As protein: CASSSGLSTDTQYF.